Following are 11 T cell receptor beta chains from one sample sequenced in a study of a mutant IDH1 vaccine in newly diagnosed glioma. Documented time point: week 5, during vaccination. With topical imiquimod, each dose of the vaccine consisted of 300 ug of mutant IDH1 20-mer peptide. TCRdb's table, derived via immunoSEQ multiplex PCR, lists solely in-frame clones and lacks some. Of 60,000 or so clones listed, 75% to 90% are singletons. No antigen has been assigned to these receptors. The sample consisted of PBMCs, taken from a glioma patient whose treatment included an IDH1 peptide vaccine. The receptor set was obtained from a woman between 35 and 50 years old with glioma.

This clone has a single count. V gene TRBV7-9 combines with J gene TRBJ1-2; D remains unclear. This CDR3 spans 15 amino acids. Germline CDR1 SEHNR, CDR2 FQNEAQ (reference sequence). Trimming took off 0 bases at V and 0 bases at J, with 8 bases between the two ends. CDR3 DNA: TGTGCCAGCAGCTTAGCGCGCGGGGCTAACTATGGCTACACCTTC. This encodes CASSLARGANYGYTF.

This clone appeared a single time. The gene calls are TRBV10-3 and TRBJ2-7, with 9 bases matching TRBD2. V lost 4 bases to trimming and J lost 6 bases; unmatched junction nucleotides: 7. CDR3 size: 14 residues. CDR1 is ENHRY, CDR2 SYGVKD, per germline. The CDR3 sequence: CAISGGGRVVEQYF. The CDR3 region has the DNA TGTGCCATCAGTGGAGGCGGGAGGGTTGTCGAGCAGTACTTC.

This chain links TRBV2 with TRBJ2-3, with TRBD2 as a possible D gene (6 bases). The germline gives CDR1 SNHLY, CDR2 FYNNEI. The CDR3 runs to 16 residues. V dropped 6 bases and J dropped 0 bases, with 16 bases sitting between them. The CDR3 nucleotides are TGTGCCAGCAGCCCGCGGGACGGGCTTAGCACAGATACGCAGTATTTT. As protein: CASSPRDGLSTDTQYF.

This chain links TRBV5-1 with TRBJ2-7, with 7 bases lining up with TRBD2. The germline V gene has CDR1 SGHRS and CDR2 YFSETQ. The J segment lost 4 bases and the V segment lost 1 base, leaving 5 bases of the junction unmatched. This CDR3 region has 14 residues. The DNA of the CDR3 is TGCGCCAGCAGCTTGTCTCTAGCGGCGTACGAGCAGTACTTC. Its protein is CASSLSLAAYEQYF. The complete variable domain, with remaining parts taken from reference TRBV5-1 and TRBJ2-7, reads KAGVTQTPRYLIKTRGQQVTLSCSPISGHRSVSWYQQTPGQGLQFLFEYFSETQRNKGNFPGRFSGRQFSNSRSEMNVSTLELGDSALYLCASSLSLAAYEQYFGPGTRLTVT.

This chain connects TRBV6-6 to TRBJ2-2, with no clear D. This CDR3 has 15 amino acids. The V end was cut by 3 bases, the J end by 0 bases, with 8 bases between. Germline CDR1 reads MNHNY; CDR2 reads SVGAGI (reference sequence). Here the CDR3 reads CASSYYNANTGELFF. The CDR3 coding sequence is TGTGCCAGCAGTTATTACAATGCGAACACCGGGGAGCTGTTTTTT.

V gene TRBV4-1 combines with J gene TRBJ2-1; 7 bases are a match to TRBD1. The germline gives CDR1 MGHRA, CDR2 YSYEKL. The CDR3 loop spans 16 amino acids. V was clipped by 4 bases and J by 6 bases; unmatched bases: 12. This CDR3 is CASSLSMVAGGNEQFF. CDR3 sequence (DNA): TGCGCCAGCAGCCTCTCAATGGTGGCAGGGGGCAATGAGCAGTTCTTC.

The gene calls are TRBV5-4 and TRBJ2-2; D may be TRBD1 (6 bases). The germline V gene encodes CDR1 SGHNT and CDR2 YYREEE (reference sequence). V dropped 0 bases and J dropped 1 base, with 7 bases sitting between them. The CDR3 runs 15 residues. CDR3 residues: CASSLDRVNTGELFF. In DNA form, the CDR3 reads TGTGCCAGCAGCTTGGACAGGGTGAACACCGGGGAGCTGTTTTTT.

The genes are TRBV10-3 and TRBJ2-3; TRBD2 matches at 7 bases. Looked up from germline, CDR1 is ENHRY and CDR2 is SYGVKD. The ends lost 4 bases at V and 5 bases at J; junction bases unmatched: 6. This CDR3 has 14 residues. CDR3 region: CAISVSGGGDTQYF. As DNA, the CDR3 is TGTGCCATCAGTGTTAGTGGGGGGGGAGATACGCAGTATTTT.

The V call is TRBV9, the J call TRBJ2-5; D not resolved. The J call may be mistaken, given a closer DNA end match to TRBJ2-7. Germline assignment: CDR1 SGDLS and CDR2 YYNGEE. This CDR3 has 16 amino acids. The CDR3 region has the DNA TGTGCCAGCAGCCCCCAATCAGGATGGGTCATTTACGAGCAGTACTTC. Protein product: CASSPQSGWVIYEQYF.

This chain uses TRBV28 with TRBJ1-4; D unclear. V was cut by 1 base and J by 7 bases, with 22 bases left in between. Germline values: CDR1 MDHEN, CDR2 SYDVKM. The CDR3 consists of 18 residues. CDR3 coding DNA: TGTGCCAGCAGTTTATTCCTCCAATTCCAGGAAAGAGGTGAAAAACTGTTTTTT. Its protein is CASSLFLQFQERGEKLFF. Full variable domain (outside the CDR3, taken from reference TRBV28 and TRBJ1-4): DVKVTQSSRYLVKRTGEKVFLECVQDMDHENMFWYRQDPGLGLRLIYFSYDVKMKEKGDIPEGYSVSREKKERFSLILESASTNQTSMYLCASSLFLQFQERGEKLFFGSGTQLSVL.

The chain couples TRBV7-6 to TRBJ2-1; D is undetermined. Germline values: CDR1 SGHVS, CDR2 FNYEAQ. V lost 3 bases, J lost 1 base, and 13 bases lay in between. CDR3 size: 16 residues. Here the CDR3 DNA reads TGTGCCAGCAGCTTCTATAGAAAGGGTTCCTACAATGAGCAGTTCTTC. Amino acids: CASSFYRKGSYNEQFF. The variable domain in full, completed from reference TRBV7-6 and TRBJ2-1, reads GAGVSQSPRYKVTKRGQDVALRCDPISGHVSLYWYRQALGQGPEFLTYFNYEAQQDKSGLPNDRFSAERPEGSISTLTIQRTEQRDSAMYRCASSFYRKGSYNEQFFGPGTRLTVL.